This T cell receptor beta chain was sequenced in a study of response to subunit inactivated influenza vaccine (dated by TCRdb to the late 2010s). Regarding the complete study: Deep quantitative T cell receptor repertoire profiling was used in the study to track responses to a trivalent subunit inactivated influenza vaccine. Here is what the overall study found, with its caveats: The authors proposed that each seasonal influenza vaccination may bring in only a limited number of new T cells.

Sequences DFQATT (CDR1) and SNEGSKA (CDR2) are obtained from the germline V gene (reference sequence). Here V drops 0 bases and J drops 5 bases, and the junction holds 5 bases not matched to any gene. Its CDR3 holds 15 amino acids, cysteine through phenylalanine. The retained sequence is limited to the CDR3, 45 bases, with the frame set at the first base. In regard to this clonotype: Its antigen is currently not known. Base qualities are not provided; no much larger clone lies one nucleotide away.

The library was obtained by RT-PCR. The data were produced on an Illumina HiSeq 2500. TCRdb redid the processing of the public reads, applying fastp at Q25 and MiXCR, and retained in-frame beta chains. Each CDR3 protein gets just one entry, which takes the most common genes and DNA from the rows behind it. The sample includes roughly 780,000 distinct CDR3 sequences, with around 18% observed a single time. The biggest ten clones account for 11% of the sample. The TCR sequence derives from a man between 45 and 60 years old who received an inactivated influenza vaccine. Donor details come from another sample of the same person, matched by shared clones. The material was PBMCs from blood, obtained roughly 5 days after vaccination. In this chain, TRBV20-1 is recombined with TRBJ2-1, with 9 junctional bases fitting TRBD2. The DNA sequence is given as TGCAGTGCTAGAGATGTTCCTAGCGGGAACAATGAGCAGTTCTTC. Its protein product is CSARDVPSGNNEQFF.